Below, one T cell receptor (beta chain) is given with its context. V shed 7 bases, J shed 7 bases, and the junction held 5 bases outside the gene matches. The CDR3 runs to 14 residues. CDR1 and CDR2 from the germline V gene are LGHDT and YNNKEL (reference sequence). The sample is drawn from a study of blood T cell repertoires in COVID-19. Study background: Italy, Spain and the United States were the sources of the convalescent and acute COVID-19 samples.

Per the original methods: Amplification from reference gene primers served as the basis for estimated nucleated cell counts. Measured with immunoSEQ multiplex PCR; TCRdb has only the in-frame clones, and not every one. Clone size and the V and J calls come from that table; the DNA yielded D and trimming. Among about 110,000 clones, 70% to 90% were seen once, and the ten largest hold roughly 5%. The genes are TRBV3-1 (or the pseudogene TRBV3-2) and TRBJ2-7, with 15 positions matching TRBD2. The TCR sequence derives from a human donor in a cohort sampled during active COVID-19. The sample was peripheral blood. The CDR3 DNA follows: TGTGCCAGCACCCCGGGACTAGCGGGGGGAGAGCAGTACTTC. It yields the protein CASTPGLAGGEQYF.